What follows describes a single TCR beta chain. These data originate in a study of blood T cell repertoires in COVID-19. Study context: Nucleic acid was either cDNA or gDNA, and it came from T cells, B-cell-depleted T cells, or PBMCs.

This CDR3 comprises 20 residues. Losses at the gene ends were 2 bases for V and 0 bases for J; bases not matched to a gene: 13. Germline loops: CDR1 SGDLS, CDR2 YYNGEE. Only in-frame clones appear in the TCRdb table, and some are missing; sequencing was by immunoSEQ multiplex PCR. The sample has 180,000 or so clones, about 80% seen once. Recruitment covered about 25 US areas and drew participants whose ages spanned roughly 18 to 100 years. Someone with COVID-19 had been met by exposed participants within 2 weeks before study entry. The sequence was obtained from a man aged 60 to 75 who had been exposed to COVID-19. The chain couples TRBV9 to TRBJ2-3; 12 nucleotides line up with TRBD1. Source material: PBMCs or T cells enriched from blood (not recorded which). Written as DNA, the CDR3 is TGTGCCAGCAGCGTGGCCGGGACAGGGGGCAAGAGCGGTAGCACAGATACGCAGTATTTT. This gives the protein CASSVAGTGGKSGSTDTQYF. Looking up the rest from reference TRBV9 and TRBJ2-3 gives the full variable domain: DSGVTQTPKHLITATGQRVTLRCSPRSGDLSVYWYQQSLDQGLQFLIQYYNGEERAKGNILERFSAQQFPDLHSELNLSSLELGDSALYFCASSVAGTGGKSGSTDTQYFGPGTRLTVL.